This TCR beta chain appears in the sequencing data of a study of response to subunit inactivated influenza vaccine. This clonotype has only a few counts. MiXCR, applied by TCRdb to the RT-PCR reads, yields one record per CDR3 protein. The repertoire has about half a million distinct CDR3 sequences, about 25% of them found once; the top ten carry 1.5% to 2%. The germline V gene encodes CDR1 SEHNR and CDR2 FQNEAQ (reference sequence). V was shortened by 5 bases and J by 2 bases, with 9 bases between the two germline ends. The CDR3 has 13 residues. The sample here was CD4+ T cells sorted from PBMCs, taken more than 4 days after vaccination. The chain combines TRBV7-9 with TRBJ2-5, with D maybe TRBD1 (6 bases). The receptor was isolated from a man aged 50-60 years who received an inactivated influenza vaccine. The CDR3 loop is CASSARGQETQYF. CDR3 nucleotides: TGTGCCAGCAGCGCAAGGGGGCAAGAGACCCAGTACTTC.